This TCR beta chain was recorded in a study of shared clonotypes between healthy human individuals. Caucasian adults living in Nashville, Tennessee, provided all samples. Splitting of CD4+ cells produced CD45RA+ naive and CD45RA-negative memory subsets. Comments on this clone: What it binds is not known.

This CDR3 region has 15 residues. Trimming left V 0 bases short and J 4 bases short, with 10 bases between. Germline V CDR1 and CDR2: SGDLS, YYNGEE. Study-level results: Relative to memory subsets, naive subsets generally showed larger estimated richness.

TCRdb's copy holds only in-frame clones and misses some; the assay was immunoSEQ multiplex PCR. The data show a few million clones, about 90% seen once. The TCR was taken from a man aged 18 to 29 in good health. Some clones in this sample may be carry-over from other donors' samples. The rearrangement joins TRBV9 to TRBJ2-2; possibly TRBD2 for D (6 bases). The sequenced material came from naive CD4+ T cells from PBMCs. The subset was: CD45RA+ positively selected. The CDR3 region is CASSVGRDGTGELFF. In nucleotides, the CDR3 is TGTGCCAGCAGCGTAGGGCGGGACGGCACCGGGGAGCTGTTTTTT.